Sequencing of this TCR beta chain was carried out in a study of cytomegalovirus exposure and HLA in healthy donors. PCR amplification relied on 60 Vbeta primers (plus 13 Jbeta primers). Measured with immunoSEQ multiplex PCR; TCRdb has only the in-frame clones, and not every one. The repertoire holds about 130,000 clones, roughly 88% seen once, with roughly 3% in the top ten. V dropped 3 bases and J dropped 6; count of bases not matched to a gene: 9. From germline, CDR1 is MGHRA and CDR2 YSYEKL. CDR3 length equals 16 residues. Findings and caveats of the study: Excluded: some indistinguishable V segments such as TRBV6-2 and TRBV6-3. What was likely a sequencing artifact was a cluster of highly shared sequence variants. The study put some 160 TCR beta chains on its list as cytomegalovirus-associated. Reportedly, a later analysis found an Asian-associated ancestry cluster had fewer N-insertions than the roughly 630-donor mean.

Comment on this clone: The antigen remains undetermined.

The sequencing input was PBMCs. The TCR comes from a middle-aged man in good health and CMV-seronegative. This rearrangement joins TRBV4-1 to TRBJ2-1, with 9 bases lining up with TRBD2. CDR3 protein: CASSHVNAGGPNEQFF. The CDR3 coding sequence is TGCGCCAGCAGCCACGTCAACGCGGGGGGGCCCAATGAGCAGTTCTTC.